This T cell receptor beta chain was retrieved from a study of cytomegalovirus exposure and HLA in healthy donors. Broader study findings: Previous analysis showed most TCR beta V segments were productive about 87% or about 30% of the time. TCR beta chain V- and J-gene trimming was linked, in a later analysis, to a missense variant in DCLRE1C.

Germline assignment: CDR1 LNHDA and CDR2 SQIVND (reference sequence). Trimming cost V 5 bases and J 4 bases; bases outside gene matches: 6. There are 15 residues in the CDR3. Unrecorded immune exposure was likely among donors, who were nominally healthy when sampled. Comments on this clone: What it binds is unknown.

Primers included in the PCR were 60 Vbeta and 13 Jbeta primers. Per the study methods: Unique TCR beta chains numbered 60 million to 100 million in a later analysis, with around 10 million shared. Clones were sequenced by immunoSEQ multiplex PCR, and TCRdb holds only the in-frame ones, with some missing. The DNA was the basis for D and trimming; V, J and clone size are from that table. This table has approximately 130,000 clones, around 83% appearing once. The sample taken for sequencing was PBMCs. The chain is built from TRBV19 and TRBJ2-2, with 8 bases fitting TRBD1. The sequence was collected from a girl aged 2-10 years in good health and CMV-seronegative. The CDR3 DNA is TGTGCCAGTAGTGTAGGGACAGGTATCACCGGGGAGCTGTTTTTT. Its protein is CASSVGTGITGELFF.